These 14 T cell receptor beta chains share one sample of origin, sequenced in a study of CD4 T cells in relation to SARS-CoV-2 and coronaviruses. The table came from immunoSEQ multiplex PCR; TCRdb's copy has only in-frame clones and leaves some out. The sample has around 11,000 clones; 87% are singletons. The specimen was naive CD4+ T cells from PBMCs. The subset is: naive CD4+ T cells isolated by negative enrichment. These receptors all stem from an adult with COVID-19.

The CDR3 bases are TGTGCCAGCAGCTTGTTAGGGTCGGGGGGCTACACCTTC. Encoded protein: CASSLLGSGGYTF. The rearrangement links TRBV7-2 to TRBJ1-2, with unresolved D. The V gene lost 3 bases and the J gene lost 8 bases, with 13 bases spanning the gap. Germline V gene sequence: CDR1 SGHTA, CDR2 FQGNSA. The CDR3 has 13 amino acids.

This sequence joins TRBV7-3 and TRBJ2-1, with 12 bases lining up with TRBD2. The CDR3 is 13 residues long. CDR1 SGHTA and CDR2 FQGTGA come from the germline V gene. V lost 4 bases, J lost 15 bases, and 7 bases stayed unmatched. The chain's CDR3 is CASSSLTSGGWFF. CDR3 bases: TGTGCCAGCAGCTCGTTAACTAGCGGGGGGTGGTTCTTC.

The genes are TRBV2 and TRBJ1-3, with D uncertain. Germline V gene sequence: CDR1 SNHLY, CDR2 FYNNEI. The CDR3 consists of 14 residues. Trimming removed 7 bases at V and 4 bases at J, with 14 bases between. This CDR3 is CASTRFGEGNTIYF. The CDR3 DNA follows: TGTGCCAGCACCCGTTTTGGGGAAGGAAACACCATATATTTT.

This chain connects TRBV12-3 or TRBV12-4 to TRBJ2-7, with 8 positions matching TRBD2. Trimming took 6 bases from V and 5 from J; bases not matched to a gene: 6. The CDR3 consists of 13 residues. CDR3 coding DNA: TGTGCCAGCAGACCGAGCGGGGGAAACGAGCAGTACTTC. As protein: CASRPSGGNEQYF.

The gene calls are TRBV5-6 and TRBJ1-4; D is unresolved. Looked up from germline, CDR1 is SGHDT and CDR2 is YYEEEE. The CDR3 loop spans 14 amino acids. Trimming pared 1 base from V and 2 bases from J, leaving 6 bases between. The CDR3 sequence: CASSLPGTNEKLFF. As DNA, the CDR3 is TGTGCCAGCAGCTTGCCCGGGACTAATGAAAAACTGTTTTTT. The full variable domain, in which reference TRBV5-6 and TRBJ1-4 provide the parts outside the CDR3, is DAGVTQSPTHLIKTRGQQVTLRCSPKSGHDTVSWYQQALGQGPQFIFQYYEEEERQRGNFPDRFSGHQFPNYSSELNVNALLLGDSALYLCASSLPGTNEKLFFGSGTQLSVL.

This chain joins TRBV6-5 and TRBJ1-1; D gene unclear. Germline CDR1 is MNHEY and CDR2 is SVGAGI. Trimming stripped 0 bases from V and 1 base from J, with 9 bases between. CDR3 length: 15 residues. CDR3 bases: TGTGCCAGCAGTTACTCGGGCACACCGAACACTGAAGCTTTCTTT. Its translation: CASSYSGTPNTEAFF.

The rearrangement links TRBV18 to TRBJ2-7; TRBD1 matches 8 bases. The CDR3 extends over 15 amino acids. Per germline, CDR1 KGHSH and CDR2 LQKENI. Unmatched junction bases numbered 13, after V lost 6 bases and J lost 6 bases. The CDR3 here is CASSSLGQGAFEQYF. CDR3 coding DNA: TGTGCCAGCTCGTCTTTAGGGCAGGGGGCCTTCGAGCAGTACTTC.

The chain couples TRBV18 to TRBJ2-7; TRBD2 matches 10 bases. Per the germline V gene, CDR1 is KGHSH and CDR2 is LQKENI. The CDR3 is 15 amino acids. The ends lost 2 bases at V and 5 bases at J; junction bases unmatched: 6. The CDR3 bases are TGTGCCAGCTCACCATTACTAGCGGGGTTGGACGAGCAGTACTTC. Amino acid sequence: CASSPLLAGLDEQYF.

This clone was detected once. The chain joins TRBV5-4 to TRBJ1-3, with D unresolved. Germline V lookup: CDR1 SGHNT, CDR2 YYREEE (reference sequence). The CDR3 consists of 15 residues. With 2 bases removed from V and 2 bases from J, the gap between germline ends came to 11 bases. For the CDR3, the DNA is TGTGCCAGCAGCTTCAACCCACTCACTGGAAACACCATATATTTT. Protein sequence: CASSFNPLTGNTIYF.

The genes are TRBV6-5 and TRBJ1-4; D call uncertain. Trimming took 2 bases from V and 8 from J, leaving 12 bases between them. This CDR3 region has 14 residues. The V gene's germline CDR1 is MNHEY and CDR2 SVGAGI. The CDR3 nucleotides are TGTGCCAGCAGTTACGGTAATAAAGGCGAAAAACTGTTTTTT. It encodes CASSYGNKGEKLFF.

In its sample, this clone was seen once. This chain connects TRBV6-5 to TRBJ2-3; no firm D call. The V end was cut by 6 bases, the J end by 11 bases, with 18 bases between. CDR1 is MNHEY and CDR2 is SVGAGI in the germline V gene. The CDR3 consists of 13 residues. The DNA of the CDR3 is TGTGCCAGCAGCTCTAGGAAATGGAGTTGGCAGTATTTT. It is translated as CASSSRKWSWQYF.

The CDR3 DNA is TGTGCCAGCAGCCCCAGACGGACTATCAATCAGCCCCAGCATTTT. Amino acid sequence: CASSPRRTINQPQHF. The chain uses TRBV28 and TRBJ1-5; D unclear. CDR3 length: 15 amino acids. Trimming took off 6 bases at V and 3 bases at J, with 15 bases between the two ends. Germline values: CDR1 MDHEN, CDR2 SYDVKM.

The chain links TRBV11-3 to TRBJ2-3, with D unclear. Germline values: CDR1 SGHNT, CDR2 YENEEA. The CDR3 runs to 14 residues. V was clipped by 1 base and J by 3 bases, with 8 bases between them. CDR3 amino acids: CASSLAPNTDTQYF. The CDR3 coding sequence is TGTGCCAGCAGCTTAGCCCCAAATACAGATACGCAGTATTTT. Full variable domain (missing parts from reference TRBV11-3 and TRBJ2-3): EAGVVQSPRYKIIEKKQPVAFWCNPISGHNTLYWYLQNLGQGPELLIRYENEEAVDDSQLPKDRFSAERLKGVDSTLKIQPAELGDSAVYLCASSLAPNTDTQYFGPGTRLTVL.

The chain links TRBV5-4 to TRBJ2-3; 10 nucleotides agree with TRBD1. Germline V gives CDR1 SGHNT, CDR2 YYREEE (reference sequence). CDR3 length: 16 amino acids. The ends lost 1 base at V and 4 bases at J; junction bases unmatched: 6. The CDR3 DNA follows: TGTGCCAGCAGCTTGAAGGCCGGGACAGGGGCAGATACGCAGTATTTT. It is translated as CASSLKAGTGADTQYF.